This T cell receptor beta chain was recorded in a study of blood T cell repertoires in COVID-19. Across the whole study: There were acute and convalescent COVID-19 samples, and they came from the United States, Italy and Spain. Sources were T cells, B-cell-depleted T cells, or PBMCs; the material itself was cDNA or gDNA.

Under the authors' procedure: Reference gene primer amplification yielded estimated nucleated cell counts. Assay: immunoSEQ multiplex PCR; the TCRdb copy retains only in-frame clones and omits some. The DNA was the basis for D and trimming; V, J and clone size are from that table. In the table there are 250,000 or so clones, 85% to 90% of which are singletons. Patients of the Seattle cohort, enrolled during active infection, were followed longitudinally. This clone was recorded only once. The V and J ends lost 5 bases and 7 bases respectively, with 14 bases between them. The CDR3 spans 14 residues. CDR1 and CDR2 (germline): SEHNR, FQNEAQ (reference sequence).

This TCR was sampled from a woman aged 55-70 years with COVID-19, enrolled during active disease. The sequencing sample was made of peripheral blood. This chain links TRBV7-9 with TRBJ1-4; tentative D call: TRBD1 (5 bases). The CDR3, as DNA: TGTGCCAGCAGCCTAGGGGTCGGGAGTGAAAAACTGTTTTTT. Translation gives CASSLGVGSEKLFF.